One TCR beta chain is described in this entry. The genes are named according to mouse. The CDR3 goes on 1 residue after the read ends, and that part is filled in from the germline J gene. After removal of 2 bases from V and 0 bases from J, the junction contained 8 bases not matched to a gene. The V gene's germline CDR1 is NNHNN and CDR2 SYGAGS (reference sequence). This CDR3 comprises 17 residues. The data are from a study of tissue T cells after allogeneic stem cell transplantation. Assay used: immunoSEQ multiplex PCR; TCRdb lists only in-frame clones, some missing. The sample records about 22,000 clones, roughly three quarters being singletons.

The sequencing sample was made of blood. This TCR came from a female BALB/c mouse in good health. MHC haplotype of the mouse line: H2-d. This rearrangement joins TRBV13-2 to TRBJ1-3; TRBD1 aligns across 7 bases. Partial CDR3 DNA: TGTGCCAGCGGTGACAGACAGGGATCGAATTCTGGAAATACGCTCTAT. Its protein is CASGDRQGSNSGNTLY. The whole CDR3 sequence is CASGDRQGSNSGNTLYF.